This TCR beta chain appears in the sequencing data of a study of blood T cell repertoires in COVID-19. Across the study: Spain, Italy and the United States supplied samples that represented acute and convalescent COVID-19. In each case, the material was cDNA or gDNA derived from T cells, B-cell-depleted T cells, or PBMCs.

Measured with immunoSEQ multiplex PCR; TCRdb has only the in-frame clones, and not every one. The repertoire holds 86,000 or so clones, with roughly 89% as singletons. Trimming took off 6 bases at V and 6 bases at J, with 12 bases between the two ends. This CDR3 spans 13 amino acids. This sequence joins TRBV12-3 or TRBV12-4 and TRBJ1-5; D unclear. This TCR came from a woman aged 50 to 65 in a cohort sampled during active COVID-19. Sequenced: peripheral blood. The CDR3 DNA reads as TGTGCCAGCAGCCCGGCCCGAGGTCAGCCCCAGCATTTT. It is translated as CASSPARGQPQHF.